The 19 T cell receptor beta chains below were found in one sample sequenced in a study of T cell clonality in common variable immunodeficiency. Study-wide results and caveats: Reportedly, TCR beta sequences from common variable immunodeficiency showed fewer deletions and N-nucleotide insertions.

Their specific antigens are unknown. Measured with immunoSEQ multiplex PCR; TCRdb has only the in-frame clones, and not every one. Recorded here are 25,000 to 35,000 clones, none singletons. Sequencing input: peripheral blood mononuclear cells. These receptors originate from a human donor with common variable immunodeficiency.

Many counts were recorded for this clone. The read finishes 3 residues shy of the CDR3 end, and the germline J gene is used to complete it. This chain joins TRBV19 and TRBJ1-2, with 9 bases lining up with TRBD1. Germline V gene sequence: CDR1 LNHDA, CDR2 SQIVND (reference sequence). J gave up 4 bases and V 3 bases, and 9 bases lay outside the gene matches. The CDR3 is made up of 16 amino acids. The part of the CDR3 DNA that was read is TGTGCCAGTAGTATCCAAACCGGGACAGGGACCTATGGC. This codes for CASSIQTGTGTYG. The full CDR3 protein is CASSIQTGTGTYGYTF.

As regards this clone: Read coverage stops 3 residues before the CDR3 terminus; the germline J gene supplies the remainder. This chain connects TRBV6-1 to TRBJ2-1; TRBD2 agrees at 13 bases. This CDR3 is 18 amino acids long. In germline, CDR1 is MNHNS, CDR2 SASEGT. V lost 0 bases to trimming and J lost 7 bases; unmatched junction nucleotides: 9. CDR3 region: CASSEARTSGGFGNEQFF. The DNA read from the CDR3 is TGTGCCAGCAGTGAAGCGCGGACTAGCGGGGGTTTTGGGAATGAG.

There are a few counts of this clone. Coverage ceases 3 residues before the CDR3 finishes, and the germline J gene fills in the end. The rearrangement uses TRBV6-2 or TRBV6-3 and TRBJ2-3, with D hard to call. This CDR3 has 13 residues. Germline CDR1 and CDR2: MNHEY and SVGEGT. The germline V and J ends were trimmed by 3 bases and 2 bases, with 6 bases remaining between them. The covered CDR3 bases are TGTGCCAGCAGTTATAGTTCCACAGATACG. The encoded protein is CASSYSSTDT. The whole CDR3 is CASSYSSTDTQYF.

A remark on this clone: The read terminates 3 residues ahead of where the CDR3 ends, so the germline J gene completes it. The rearrangement uses TRBV6-2 or TRBV6-3 and TRBJ2-7; maybe TRBD1 (6 bases). The CDR3 sequence is 16 residues long. Germline CDR1 MNHEY, CDR2 SVGEGT. Deletions cut 0 bases from V and 3 bases from J, with 15 bases between. The DNA read from the CDR3 is TGTGCCAGCAGTTACTCTCGGTGGGGGCCCCTCTACGAG. Translating it yields CASSYSRWGPLYE. The complete CDR3 reads CASSYSRWGPLYEQYF.

In this sample, this clone turned up many times. With the read ending 3 residues before the CDR3 end, the germline J gene is used to fill in that end. The J gene is TRBJ1-1, the V gene TRBV18; possible D gene TRBD1, 5 bases. V lost 1 base, J lost 3 bases, and 12 bases lay in between. This CDR3 has 15 residues. Germline assignment: CDR1 KGHSH and CDR2 LQKENI. The covered CDR3 bases are TGTGCCAGCTCACCACGTCAGGGTGGGGACACTGAA. Translating gives CASSPRQGGDTE. The entire CDR3 reads CASSPRQGGDTEAFF.

This clone came up a few times. Distinct nucleotide sequences in the sample also encode this CDR3. The DNA read from the CDR3 is TGTGCCAGTAGTTCGGGTTACGAG. Amino acid sequence: CASSSGYE. The whole CDR3 is CASSSGYEQYF. V usage is TRBV19 and J usage is TRBJ2-7, with D unclear. The CDR3 is cut off 3 residues early in the read; its end comes from the germline J gene. The CDR3 is 11 residues long. With 5 bases removed from V and 4 bases from J, the gap between germline ends came to 6 bases. The germline gives CDR1 LNHDA, CDR2 SQIVND (reference sequence).

Remarks on this clone: The observed sequence ends 3 residues before the CDR3 terminus, with the missing tail filled in from the germline J gene. The chain joins TRBV6-2 or TRBV6-3 to TRBJ2-7, with TRBD2 as a possible D gene (6 bases). This CDR3 has 15 residues. V dropped 6 bases and J dropped 4 bases, with 19 bases sitting between them. Germline V gene data show CDR1 as MNHEY and CDR2 as SVGEGT. The CDR3: CASSYQAGGSYEQYF. Partial CDR3 DNA: TGTGCCAGCAGCTACCAAGCCGGGGGAAGTTACGAG.

The table lists this clone with many counts. The observed sequence ends 3 residues before the CDR3 terminus, with the missing tail filled in from the germline J gene. The J gene is TRBJ2-7, the V gene TRBV10-3; 10 positions match TRBD1. With 7 bases clipped from V and 4 bases from J, the junction kept 1 base outside the gene matches. This CDR3 contains 12 residues. Germline CDR1 ENHRY, CDR2 SYGVKD. The CDR3 sequence: CAIMGQGYEQYF. CDR3 DNA (partial): TGTGCCATCATGGGACAGGGGTACGAG.

Worth noting for this clone: The observed sequence ends 3 residues before the CDR3 terminus, with the missing tail filled in from the germline J gene. The rearrangement uses TRBV7-2 and TRBJ2-5; TRBD2 matches 8 bases. CDR1 is SGHTA and CDR2 is FQGNSA in the germline V gene. The CDR3 contains 14 residues. The ends lost 5 bases at V and 1 base at J; junction bases unmatched: 3. Partial CDR3 DNA: TGTGCCAGCAGCCCTGGACTAGCCCAAGAGACC. This gives the protein CASSPGLAQET. The full CDR3 is CASSPGLAQETQYF.

This clone was counted at least ten times. With the read ending 3 residues before the CDR3 end, the germline J gene is used to fill in that end. The chain combines TRBV7-2 with TRBJ1-1; no definite D call. V lost 5 bases to trimming and J lost 4 bases, with 11 bases between them. The CDR3 spans 13 residues. Germline assignment: CDR1 SGHTA and CDR2 FQGNSA. This CDR3 reads CASSGDLGTEAFF. The sequenced CDR3 bases are TGTGCCAGCAGCGGAGACTTGGGCACTGAA. The entire variable domain, with the rest obtained from reference TRBV7-2 and TRBJ1-1, is as follows: GAGVSQSPSNKVTEKGKDVELRCDPISGHTALYWYRQSLGQGLEFLIYFQGNSAPDKSGLPSDRFSAERTGGSVSTLTIQRTQQEDSAVYLCASSGDLGTEAFFGQGTRLTVV.

Note on this clone: The read comes to an end 3 residues before the CDR3 does, leaving the germline J gene to fill in the end. V and J are TRBV2 and TRBJ1-2, with TRBD1 as a possible D gene (6 bases). The germline V gene has CDR1 SNHLY and CDR2 FYNNEI. The CDR3 totals 14 residues. The germline V and J ends were trimmed by 7 bases and 0 bases, with 12 bases remaining between them. The CDR3 loop is CASIYRDANYGYTF. The covered CDR3 bases are TGTGCCAGCATATACAGGGACGCTAACTATGGC.

This clone was counted only a few times. The read terminates 3 residues before the CDR3 end, so the remaining end is supplied by the germline J gene. The sample carries other DNA sequences with the same CDR3. The J gene is TRBJ1-2, the V gene TRBV19, with no clear D. Germline CDR1 LNHDA, CDR2 SQIVND (reference sequence). The V and J ends lost 6 bases and 2 bases respectively, with 7 bases between them. This CDR3 is 12 amino acids long. The covered CDR3 bases are TGTGCCAGTAGCTTCTTGAACTATGGC. It encodes CASSFLNYG. The CDR3 as a whole reads CASSFLNYGYTF.

This clone is deemed medium-sized (0.01 to 0.1%). The read ends 3 residues shy of where the CDR3 ends; the end is completed using the germline J gene. The J gene is TRBJ1-1, the V gene TRBV29-1; D remains unclear. V lost 6 bases to trimming and J lost 7 bases, with 9 bases between them. Per the germline V gene, CDR1 is SQVTM and CDR2 is ANQGSEA. CDR3 length: 10 amino acids. CDR3 DNA, as far as it was read: TGCAGCGTAAGGCTGATTGAA. It translates to CSVRLIE. The CDR3, in full, reads CSVRLIEAFF.

This clone was detected a few times. The read is 3 residues too short to cover the CDR3 end, so that end is filled in from the germline J gene. This chain connects TRBV6-2 or TRBV6-3 to TRBJ1-2; TRBD1 aligns across 10 bases. Germline V gene sequence: CDR1 MNHEY, CDR2 SVGEGT. Trimming at V came to 7 bases and at J to 4 bases, leaving 15 bases not matched to a gene. The CDR3 length is 17 residues. The DNA read from the CDR3 is TGTGCCAGCACTCCGACCGGGACAGGGGCCCTTAGCTATGGC. As protein: CASTPTGTGALSYG. In full, the CDR3 is CASTPTGTGALSYGYTF.

This clone has only a few counts. The read terminates 3 residues ahead of where the CDR3 ends, so the germline J gene completes it. The chain uses TRBV2 and TRBJ1-2; D remains unclear. Germline V gene sequence: CDR1 SNHLY, CDR2 FYNNEI. The CDR3 runs to 14 residues. The V gene lost 0 bases and the J gene lost 0 bases, with 5 bases spanning the gap. The covered CDR3 bases are TGTGCCAGCAGTGAAGCGCCGGCTAACTATGGC. As protein: CASSEAPANYG. The whole CDR3 is CASSEAPANYGYTF. Looking up the rest from reference TRBV2 and TRBJ1-2 gives the full variable domain: EPEVTQTPSHQVTQMGQEVILRCVPISNHLYFYWYRQILGQKVEFLVSFYNNEISEKSEIFDDQFSVERPDGSNFTLKIRSTKLEDSAMYFCASSEAPANYGYTFGSGTRLTVV.

This clone was counted a few times. Read data end 3 residues before the CDR3 end; the end is taken from the germline J gene. The chain has TRBV30 and TRBJ2-2, with 9 bases aligning to TRBD1. The CDR3 contains 15 residues. Germline CDR1 and CDR2: GTSNPN and SVGIG (reference sequence). The J segment lost 3 bases and the V segment lost 1 base, leaving 3 bases of the junction unmatched. The CDR3 is CAWSAGQGHTGELFF. CDR3 DNA, as far as it was read: TGTGCCTGGAGTGCAGGACAGGGGCACACCGGGGAG.

This clone was recorded a few times. Read sequence stops 3 residues before the CDR3 end, and the germline J gene provides the missing end. The rearrangement joins TRBV7-2 to TRBJ1-3, with 11 positions matching TRBD1. V trimming: 4 bases; J trimming: 3 bases; junction bases outside the gene matches: 2. Germline CDR1 reads SGHTA; CDR2 reads FQGNSA. The CDR3 extends over 15 amino acids. CDR3 DNA, as far as it was read: TGTGCCAGCAGCTGGACAGGGGGCAGTGGAAACACC. Protein: CASSWTGGSGNT. The entire CDR3 reads CASSWTGGSGNTIYF.

This clone was recorded many times. The CDR3 end lies 3 residues beyond the end of the read and is filled in from the germline J gene. This rearrangement joins TRBV7-9 to TRBJ2-1; a possible D gene is TRBD2 (6 bases). CDR3 length equals 15 residues. Trimming pared 7 bases from V and 5 bases from J, leaving 18 bases between. Germline V gene sequence: CDR1 SEHNR, CDR2 FQNEAQ (reference sequence). CDR3 in amino acids: CASTNIGGKDNEQFF. Partial CDR3 DNA: TGTGCCAGCACCAATATTGGGGGGAAGGACAATGAG.

This clone was recorded a few times. The read gets to within 3 residues of the CDR3 end, and the germline J gene fills in the rest. The rearrangement uses TRBV7-6 and TRBJ1-2; D unclear. In germline, CDR1 is SGHVS, CDR2 FNYEAQ. V lost 5 bases to trimming and J lost 4 bases, with 11 bases between them. The CDR3 length is 13 residues. The covered CDR3 bases are TGTGCCAGCAGCCTGCAAGACTTCTATGGC. Translated: CASSLQDFYG. The entire CDR3 sequence reads CASSLQDFYGYTF.